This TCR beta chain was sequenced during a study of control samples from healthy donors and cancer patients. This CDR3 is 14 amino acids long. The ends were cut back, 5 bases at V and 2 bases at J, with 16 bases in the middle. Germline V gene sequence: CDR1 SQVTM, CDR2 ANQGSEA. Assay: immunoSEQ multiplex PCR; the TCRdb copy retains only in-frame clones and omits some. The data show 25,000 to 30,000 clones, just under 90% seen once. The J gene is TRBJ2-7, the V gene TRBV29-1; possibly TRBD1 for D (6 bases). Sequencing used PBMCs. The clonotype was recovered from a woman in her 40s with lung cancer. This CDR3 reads CSVHRDTGTYEQYF. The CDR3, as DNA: TGCAGCGTTCACCGGGACACAGGAACCTACGAGCAGTACTTC.